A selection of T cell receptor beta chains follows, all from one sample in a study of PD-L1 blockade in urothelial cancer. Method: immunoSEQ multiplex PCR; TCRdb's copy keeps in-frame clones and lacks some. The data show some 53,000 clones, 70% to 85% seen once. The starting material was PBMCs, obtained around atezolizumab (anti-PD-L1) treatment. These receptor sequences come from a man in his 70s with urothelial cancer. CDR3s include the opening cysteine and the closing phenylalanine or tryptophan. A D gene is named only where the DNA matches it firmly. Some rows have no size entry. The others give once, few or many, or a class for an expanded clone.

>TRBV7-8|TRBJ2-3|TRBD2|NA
TGTGCCAGCAGTCCAAGCGGGGGACGTGCAGATACGCAGTATTTT
CASSPSGGRADTQYF
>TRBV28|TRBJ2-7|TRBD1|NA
TGTGCCAGCAGTGAGCCTCCGACAGGGGAGTCCTACGAGCAGTACTTC
CASSEPPTGESYEQYF
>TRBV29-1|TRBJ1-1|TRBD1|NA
TGCAGCGTTGAGGCGGACAGGGGGGACACTGAAGCTTTCTTT
CSVEADRGDTEAFF
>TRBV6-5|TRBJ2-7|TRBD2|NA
TGTGCCAGCAGTTACACCCCTGGCGGGAGAAGCTACGAGCAGTACTTC
CASSYTPGGRSYEQYF
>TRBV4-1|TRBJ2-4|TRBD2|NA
TGCGCCAGCAGCCAGTCGATAGCGGGAGATCTTGGGGCCAAAAACATTCAGTACTTC
CASSQSIAGDLGAKNIQYF
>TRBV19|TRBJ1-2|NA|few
TGTGCCAGTAGACCACTGCAGGGGATGATGGACTATGGCTACACCTTC
CASRPLQGMMDYGYTF
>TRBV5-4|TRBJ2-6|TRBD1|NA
TGTGCCAGCAGCTCCCGGGACAGGGGTCCTGAAAGGGCCAACGTCCTGACTTTC
CASSSRDRGPERANVLTF
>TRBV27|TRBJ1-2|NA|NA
TGTGCCAGCAGTTTAGGAGGAGCTTATGGCTACACCTTC
CASSLGGAYGYTF
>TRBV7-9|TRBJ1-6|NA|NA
TGTGCCAGCAGCCCCGGGACAACCTATAATTCACCCCTCCACTTT
CASSPGTTYNSPLHF
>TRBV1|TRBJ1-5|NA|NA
TGCACCAGCAGCCAAGCCCACACGTATAGGGGGAGCAATCAGCCCCAGCATTTT
CTSSQAHTYRGSNQPQHF
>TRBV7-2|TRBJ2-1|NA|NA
TGTGCCAGCAGCTTGCGGGAAGGGGAGTTTGAGCAGTTCTTC
CASSLREGEFEQFF
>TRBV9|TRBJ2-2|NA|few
TGTGCCAGCACAGGCGGGTCGAACACCGGGGAGCTGTTTTTT
CASTGGSNTGELFF
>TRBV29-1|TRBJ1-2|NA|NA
TGCAGCGGTGGCCCCGCGGGGTCTAACTATGGCTACACCTTC
CSGGPAGSNYGYTF
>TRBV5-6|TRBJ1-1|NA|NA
TGTGCCAGCAGCTTGACGGGGAGGACTGAAGCTTTCTTT
CASSLTGRTEAFF
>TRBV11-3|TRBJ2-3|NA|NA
TGTGCCAGCAGCTTAGAAGGGGGTGGTACAGATACGCAGTATTTT
CASSLEGGGTDTQYF
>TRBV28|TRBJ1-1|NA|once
TGTGCCAGCAGTTTAGTACAGGCGAACACTGAAGCTTTCTTT
CASSLVQANTEAFF
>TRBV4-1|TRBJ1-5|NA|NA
TGCGCCAGCAGCCTTGGGGGCCACGGCAATCAGCCCCAGCATTTT
CASSLGGHGNQPQHF
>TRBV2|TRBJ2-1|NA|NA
TGTGCCAGCAGTGTCAGGGGTTCATACAATGAGCAGTTCTTC
CASSVRGSYNEQFF
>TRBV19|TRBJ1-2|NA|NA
TGTGCCAGTAAGGGCAGGGCGATTGGCTACACCTTC
CASKGRAIGYTF
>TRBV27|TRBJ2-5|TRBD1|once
TGTGCCAGCAGTTTCGGACAGGTCAAGACCCAGTACTTC
CASSFGQVKTQYF
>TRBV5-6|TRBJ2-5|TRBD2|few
TGTGCCAGCAGCTTGGTTAGCGGGGATATAAAGACCCAGTACTTC
CASSLVSGDIKTQYF
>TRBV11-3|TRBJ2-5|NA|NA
TGTGCCAGCAGCTCCCAGTTCAGTCAAGAGACCCAGTACTTC
CASSSQFSQETQYF
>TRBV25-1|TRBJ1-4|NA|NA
TGTGCCAGCACCCCCACAAATCGGGGTGAAAAACTGTTTTTT
CASTPTNRGEKLFF
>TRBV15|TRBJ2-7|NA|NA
TGTGCCACCAGCAGTCCCAGAGCACAGGGCTCCTACGAGCAGTACTTC
CATSSPRAQGSYEQYF
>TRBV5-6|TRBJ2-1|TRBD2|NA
TGTGCCAGCAGCTTCGGACTAGCGGACGGTTTAGGGGATGAGCAGTTCTTC
CASSFGLADGLGDEQFF
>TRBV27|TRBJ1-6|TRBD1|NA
TGTGCCAGCAGGGACAGGGACACCTATAATTCACCCCTCCACTTT
CASRDRDTYNSPLHF
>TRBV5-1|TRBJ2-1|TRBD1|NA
TGCGCCAGCAGTCGCGGGACAGGGGGCAGGAATGAGCAGTTCTTC
CASSRGTGGRNEQFF
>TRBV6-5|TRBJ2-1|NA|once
TGTGCCAGCAGTTTAGAGGGCCCCTCCTACAATGAGCAGTTCTTC
CASSLEGPSYNEQFF
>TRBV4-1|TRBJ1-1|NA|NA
TGCGCCAGCAGCCACCTAGGGACTGGGAACACTGAAGCTTTCTTT
CASSHLGTGNTEAFF
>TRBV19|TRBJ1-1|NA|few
TGTGCCAGTACCCCGGACGTGGGCGGGGCGGTCACTGAAGCTTTCTTT
CASTPDVGGAVTEAFF
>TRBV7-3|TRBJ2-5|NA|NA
TGTGCCAGCAGCCCCCTAGGGGGAGGGAAGACCCAGTACTTC
CASSPLGGGKTQYF
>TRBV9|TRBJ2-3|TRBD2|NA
TGTGCCAGCAGCCCCCTAGATGGTAGCGGGAGGCCTGAGAGCACAGATACGCAGTATTTT
CASSPLDGSGRPESTDTQYF
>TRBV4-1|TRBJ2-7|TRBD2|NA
TGCGCCAGCAGCCAAGCGGCTAGCGGGGCCTACGAGCAGTACTTC
CASSQAASGAYEQYF
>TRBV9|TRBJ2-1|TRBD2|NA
TGTGCCAGCAGCGCTAGCGGAAATGAGCAGTTCTTC
CASSASGNEQFF
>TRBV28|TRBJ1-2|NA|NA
TGTGCCAGCCAACCGGGGGGGGTTGGCTACACCTTC
CASQPGGVGYTF
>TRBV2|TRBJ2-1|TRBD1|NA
TGTGCCAGCAGGTTTCAGAGACAGGGGGCGGGCAATGAGCAGTTCTTC
CASRFQRQGAGNEQFF
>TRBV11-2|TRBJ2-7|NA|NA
TGTGCCAGCAGCTTAGATATCAGGGGTGGCTACGAGCAGTACTTC
CASSLDIRGGYEQYF